One sample yielded the 17 T cell receptor beta chains listed below, sequenced in a study of blood T cells in healthy people across ages. Then a second PCR, running roughly 7 to 11 cycles, was carried out with a sample-barcoded 5' primer and a J-beta primer mix. Each CDR3 protein is one row after TCRdb ran MiXCR on the 5' RACE reads. Seen here are roughly 1.9 million distinct CDR3 sequences, about 39% observed once, and the top ten hold 23%. What was sequenced was blood. All receptors come from a human donor in good health.

V gene TRBV7-2 combines with J gene TRBJ1-3; D ambiguous. Deletions cut 5 bases from V and 0 bases from J, with 8 bases between. The CDR3 is made up of 14 amino acids. Germline CDR1 SGHTA, CDR2 FQGNSA. CDR3 sequence (DNA): TGTGCCAGCAGCCCCTCTAACTCTGGAAACACCATATATTTT. It yields the protein CASSPSNSGNTIYF. Full variable domain (outside the CDR3, taken from reference TRBV7-2 and TRBJ1-3): GAGVSQSPSNKVTEKGKDVELRCDPISGHTALYWYRQSLGQGLEFLIYFQGNSAPDKSGLPSDRFSAERTGGSVSTLTIQRTQQEDSAVYLCASSPSNSGNTIYFGEGSWLTVV.

This clonotype turned up a few times. The chain joins TRBV25-1 to TRBJ2-2, with D unclear. V lost 4 bases to trimming and J lost 5 bases, with 2 bases between them. The CDR3 length is 11 residues. Germline V gene lookup returns CDR1 MGHDK and CDR2 SYGVNS. In DNA, the CDR3 is TGTGCCAGCAGTGCTACCGGGGAGCTGTTTTTT. Residues: CASSATGELFF. The complete variable domain, with remaining parts taken from reference TRBV25-1 and TRBJ2-2, reads EADIYQTPRYLVIGTGKKITLECSQTMGHDKMYWYQQDPGMELHLIHYSYGVNSTEKGDLSSESTVSRIRTEHFPLTLESARPSHTSQYLCASSATGELFFGEGSRLTVL.

CDR3 sequence: CSVGSGAADNEQFF. The CDR3 DNA is TGCAGCGTTGGGAGCGGGGCCGCGGACAATGAGCAGTTCTTC. The chain has TRBV29-1 and TRBJ2-1; 7 nucleotides align to TRBD2. CDR3 length equals 14 residues. V shed 4 bases, J shed 5 bases, and the junction held 8 bases outside the gene matches. In germline, CDR1 is SQVTM, CDR2 ANQGSEA.

This clonotype has a count of ten or more. CDR3 amino acids: CASSYVGTTEGGYTF. DNA of the CDR3: TGTGCCAGCAGCTACGTCGGGACAACGGAGGGCGGCTACACCTTC. This sequence joins TRBV7-2 and TRBJ1-2; perhaps TRBD1 as D (6 bases). This CDR3 spans 15 amino acids. The V gene lost 4 bases and the J gene lost 8 bases, with 20 bases spanning the gap. Germline V gene sequence: CDR1 SGHTA, CDR2 FQGNSA.

As concerns this clonotype: A read error may produce the germline difference seen at one junction end. The gene calls are TRBV2 and TRBJ2-2, with no clear D. CDR3 length: 14 amino acids. CDR1 and CDR2 (germline): SNHLY, FYNNEI. CDR3 sequence: CVSSWSDNTGELFF. The CDR3 DNA is TGTGTCAGCAGTTGGAGCGATAACACCGGGGAGCTGTTTTTT.

The chain has TRBV28 and TRBJ2-5, with D perhaps TRBD2 (6 bases). Germline CDR1 and CDR2: MDHEN and SYDVKM. Trimming left V 3 bases short and J 5 bases short, with 13 bases between. The CDR3 runs 14 residues. In DNA form, the CDR3 reads TGTGCCAGCAGTTTGGAGTGGGGGAGGGAGACCCAGTACTTC. This translates into CASSLEWGRETQYF.

This chain joins TRBV5-1 and TRBJ2-4, with D perhaps given as TRBD1 or TRBD2 (5 bases each). The last part of the DNA fits TRBJ2-7 better; the J call may be wrong. From germline, CDR1 is SGHRS and CDR2 YFSETQ. The CDR3 is 15 amino acids. The CDR3 sequence: CASSFVTGPTYEQYF. The CDR3 DNA reads TGCGCCAGCAGCTTCGTAACGGGGCCTACCTACGAGCAGTACTTC.

The V gene is TRBV7-2, the J gene TRBJ1-2, with 7 bases fitting TRBD1. CDR3 length: 15 amino acids. The V gene end was trimmed by 0 bases and the J gene end by 6 bases; junction bases not matched to a gene: 7. Germline CDR1 reads SGHTA; CDR2 reads FQGNSA. CDR3 residues: CASSLAGTGVNGYTF. The CDR3, as DNA: TGTGCCAGCAGCTTAGCGGGAACAGGGGTGAATGGCTACACCTTC.

This clonotype was seen at least ten times. The chain employs TRBV10-3 and TRBJ2-7, with a possible D match to TRBD1 (5 bases). CDR1 is ENHRY, CDR2 SYGVKD, per germline. This CDR3 contains 13 residues. Trimming pared 11 bases from V and 5 bases from J, leaving 19 bases between. The CDR3 is CAASQGLRNEQYF. The CDR3 DNA reads TGTGCCGCCTCGCAGGGTTTGCGGAACGAGCAGTACTTC.

This chain joins TRBV4-3 and TRBJ1-5, with a tentative D call TRBD1 (5 bases). CDR1 is LGHNA, CDR2 YSLEER, per germline. Trimming left V 0 bases short and J 8 bases short, with 14 bases between. This CDR3 comprises 15 residues. DNA of the CDR3: TGCGCCAGCAGCCAAGATCTGGGGGGAGCGGAGCCCCAGCATTTT. Its translation: CASSQDLGGAEPQHF.

This sequence joins TRBV7-8 and TRBJ2-1; 9 positions match TRBD1. This CDR3 is 15 amino acids long. Germline V lookup: CDR1 SGHVS, CDR2 FQNEAQ. V lost 1 base to trimming and J lost 5 bases; unmatched junction nucleotides: 3. The CDR3 reads CASSLVGTGNNEQFF. For the CDR3, the DNA is TGTGCCAGCAGCTTAGTGGGGACAGGGAACAATGAGCAGTTCTTC. The complete variable domain, with remaining parts taken from reference TRBV7-8 and TRBJ2-1, reads GAGVSQSPRYKVAKRGQDVALRCDPISGHVSLFWYQQALGQGPEFLTYFQNEAQLDKSGLPSDRFFAERPEGSVSTLKIQRTQQEDSAVYLCASSLVGTGNNEQFFGPGTRLTVL.

The chain carries TRBV29-1 and TRBJ2-7; 7 bases map to TRBD2. J lost 6 bases, V lost 1 base, and 3 bases had no gene match. The CDR3 loop spans 12 amino acids. Per germline, CDR1 SQVTM and CDR2 ANQGSEA. The chain's CDR3 is CSVEVTSFEQYF. Here the CDR3 DNA reads TGCAGCGTTGAAGTGACTAGCTTCGAGCAGTACTTC.

The rearrangement uses TRBV12-3 or TRBV12-4 and TRBJ2-1; 9 bases fit TRBD2. V shed 3 bases, J shed 10 bases, and the junction held 4 bases outside the gene matches. This CDR3 has 13 amino acids. This CDR3 reads CASSFAGLAEQFF. The CDR3, as DNA: TGTGCCAGCAGTTTCGCTGGACTAGCGGAGCAGTTCTTC.

This chain links TRBV20-1 with TRBJ1-6; the match to TRBD1 covers 9 bases. Per germline, CDR1 DFQATT and CDR2 SNEGSKA (reference sequence). J gave up 7 bases and V 6 bases, and 10 bases lay outside the gene matches. The CDR3 sequence is 15 residues long. The DNA of the CDR3 is TGCAGTGCGCCGGGACAGGGAGGAAGGAATTCACCCCTCCACTTT. Protein: CSAPGQGGRNSPLHF.

The genes are TRBV9 and TRBJ2-1; TRBD2 agrees at 9 bases. CDR1 is SGDLS and CDR2 is YYNGEE in the germline V gene. The CDR3 spans 16 residues. V lost 4 bases to trimming and J lost 3 bases; unmatched junction nucleotides: 8. The chain's CDR3 is CASSPGGGAFYNEQFF. The CDR3 DNA reads TGTGCCAGCAGCCCTGGCGGGGGGGCTTTCTACAATGAGCAGTTCTTC.

In this sample, this clonotype turned up once. The chain links TRBV6-4 to TRBJ1-2, with D perhaps TRBD1 (6 bases). Looked up from germline, CDR1 is MRHNA and CDR2 is SNTAGT. V gave up 0 bases and J gave up 9 bases, with 11 bases separating them. The CDR3 extends over 13 amino acids. CDR3 amino acids: CASSDSGRGSYTF. CDR3 in DNA: TGTGCCAGCAGTGACTCTGGCAGGGGAAGCTACACCTTC.

The V call is TRBV4-3, the J call TRBJ1-1; D not certain. Germline lookup yields CDR1 LGHNA and CDR2 YSLEER. The V gene lost 4 bases and the J gene lost 0 bases, with 9 bases spanning the gap. This CDR3 spans 14 amino acids. CDR3 amino acids: CASSLDMVNTEAFF. In DNA, the CDR3 is TGCGCCAGCAGCCTTGATATGGTGAACACTGAAGCTTTCTTT.